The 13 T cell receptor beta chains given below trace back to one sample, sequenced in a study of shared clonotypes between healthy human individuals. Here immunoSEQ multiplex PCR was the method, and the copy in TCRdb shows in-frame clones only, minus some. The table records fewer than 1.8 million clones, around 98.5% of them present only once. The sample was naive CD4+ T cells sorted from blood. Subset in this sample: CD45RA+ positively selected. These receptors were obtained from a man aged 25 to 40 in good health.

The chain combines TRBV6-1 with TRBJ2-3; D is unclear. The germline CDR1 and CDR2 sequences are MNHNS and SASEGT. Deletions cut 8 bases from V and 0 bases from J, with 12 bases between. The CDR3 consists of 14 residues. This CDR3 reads CASGKRRSTDTQYF. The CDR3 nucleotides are TGTGCCAGCGGAAAACGGCGGAGCACAGATACGCAGTATTTT.

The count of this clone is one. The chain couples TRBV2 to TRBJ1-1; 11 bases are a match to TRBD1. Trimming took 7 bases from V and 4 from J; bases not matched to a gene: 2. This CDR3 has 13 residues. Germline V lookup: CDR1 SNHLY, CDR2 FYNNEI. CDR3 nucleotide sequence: TGTGCCAGCATTGGGACAGGGGGCACTGAAGCTTTCTTT. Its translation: CASIGTGGTEAFF.

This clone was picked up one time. Here the CDR3 DNA reads TGTGCCAGCAGCTTAATAGGGACAGCTTCCATGAGGGAGCAGTACTTC. The encoded protein is CASSLIGTASMREQYF. The V call is TRBV7-9, the J call TRBJ2-7; 7 bases line up with TRBD1. The CDR3 sequence is 16 residues long. The germline V gene has CDR1 SEHNR and CDR2 FQNEAQ (reference sequence). V was pared by 2 bases and J by 7 bases, with 14 bases of the junction left unmatched.

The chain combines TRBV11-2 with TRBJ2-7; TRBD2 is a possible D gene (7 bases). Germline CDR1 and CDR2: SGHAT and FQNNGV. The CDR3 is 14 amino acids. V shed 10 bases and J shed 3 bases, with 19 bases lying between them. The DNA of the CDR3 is TGTGCCACGGGGAGGGGGATGATCGACTACGAGCAGTACTTC. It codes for CATGRGMIDYEQYF.

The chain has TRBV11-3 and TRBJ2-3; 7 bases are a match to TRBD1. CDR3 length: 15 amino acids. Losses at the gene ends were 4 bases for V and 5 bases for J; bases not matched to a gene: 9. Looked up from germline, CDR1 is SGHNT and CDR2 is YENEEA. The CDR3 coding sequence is TGTGCCAGCAGCTCCGACAGGGCGACGCAAGATACGCAGTATTTT. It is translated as CASSSDRATQDTQYF.

CDR3 bases: TGTGCCAGCAGCTTTAATAGGGACACTGAAGCTTTCTTT. Its protein is CASSFNRDTEAFF. The rearrangement uses TRBV11-2 and TRBJ1-1, with unresolved D. The CDR3 extends over 13 amino acids. Trimming took 3 bases from V and 3 from J, leaving 8 bases between them. Germline-derived CDR1 and CDR2 are SGHAT and FQNNGV. Based on the CDR3 plus reference TRBV11-2 and TRBJ1-1, the full variable domain is EAGVAQSPRYKIIEKRQSVAFWCNPISGHATLYWYQQILGQGPKLLIQFQNNGVVDDSQLPKDRFSAERLKGVDSTLKIQPAKLEDSAVYLCASSFNRDTEAFFGQGTRLTVV.

CDR3 in DNA: TGCGCCAGCAGCCAAACGGTCCAGTTCTTC. Translating it yields CASSQTVQFF. V and J are TRBV4-3 and TRBJ2-1, with D unresolved. CDR1 LGHNA and CDR2 YSLEER come from the germline V gene. Trimming pared 2 bases from V and 13 bases from J, leaving 6 bases between. The CDR3 sequence is 10 residues long.

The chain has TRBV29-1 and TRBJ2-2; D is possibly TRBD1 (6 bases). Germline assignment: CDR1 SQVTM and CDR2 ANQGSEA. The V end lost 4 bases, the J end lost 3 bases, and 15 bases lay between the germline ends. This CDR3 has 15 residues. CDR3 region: CSVATRGPDTGELFF. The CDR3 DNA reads TGCAGCGTTGCAACCAGGGGCCCTGACACCGGGGAGCTGTTTTTT.

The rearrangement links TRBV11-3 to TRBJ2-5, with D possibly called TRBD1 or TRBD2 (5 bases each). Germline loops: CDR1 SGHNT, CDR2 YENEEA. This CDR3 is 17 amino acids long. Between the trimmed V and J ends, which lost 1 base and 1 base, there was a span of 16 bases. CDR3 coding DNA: TGTGCCAGCAGCTTAGGAGTATGGGGGAGAGGCCAAGAGACCCAGTACTTC. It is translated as CASSLGVWGRGQETQYF.

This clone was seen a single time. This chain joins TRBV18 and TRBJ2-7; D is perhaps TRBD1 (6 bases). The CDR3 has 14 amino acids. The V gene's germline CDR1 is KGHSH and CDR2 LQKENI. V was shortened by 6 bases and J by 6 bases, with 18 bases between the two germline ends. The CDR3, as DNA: TGTGCCAGCTCCCCGAGTCAGGGGCCAGGCGAGCAGTACTTC. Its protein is CASSPSQGPGEQYF.

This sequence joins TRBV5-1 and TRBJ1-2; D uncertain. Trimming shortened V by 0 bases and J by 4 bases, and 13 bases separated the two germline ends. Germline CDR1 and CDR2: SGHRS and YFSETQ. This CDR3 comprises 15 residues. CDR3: CASSLESRAPYGYTF. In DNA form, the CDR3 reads TGCGCCAGCAGCTTGGAATCGAGGGCCCCCTATGGCTACACCTTC.

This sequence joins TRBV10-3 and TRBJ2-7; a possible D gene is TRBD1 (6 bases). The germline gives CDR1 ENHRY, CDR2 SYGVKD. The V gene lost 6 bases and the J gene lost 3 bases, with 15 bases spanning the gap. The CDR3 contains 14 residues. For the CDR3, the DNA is TGTGCCATCAGCGGGGCCAGGGGCGGCTACGAGCAGTACTTC. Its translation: CAISGARGGYEQYF.

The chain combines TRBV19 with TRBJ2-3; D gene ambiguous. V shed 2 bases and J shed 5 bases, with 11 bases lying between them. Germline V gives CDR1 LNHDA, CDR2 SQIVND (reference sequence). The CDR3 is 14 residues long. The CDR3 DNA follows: TGTGCCAGTAGTATAAGGCCCTTTGGAGATACGCAGTATTTT. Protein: CASSIRPFGDTQYF.